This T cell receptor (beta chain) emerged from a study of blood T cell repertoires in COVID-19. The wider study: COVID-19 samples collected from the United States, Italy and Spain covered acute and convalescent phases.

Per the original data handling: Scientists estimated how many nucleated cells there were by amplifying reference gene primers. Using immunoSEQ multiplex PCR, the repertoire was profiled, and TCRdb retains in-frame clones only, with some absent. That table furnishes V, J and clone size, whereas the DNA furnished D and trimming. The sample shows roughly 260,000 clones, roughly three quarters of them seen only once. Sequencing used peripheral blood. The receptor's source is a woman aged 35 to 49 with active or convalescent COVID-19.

The CDR3, as DNA: TGTGCCAGTAGTATCCCGGGAGGCCTAATGGGTGAAAAACTGTTTTTT. It specifies CASSIPGGLMGEKLFF. The V call is TRBV19, the J call TRBJ1-4; no reliable D call. The CDR3 has 16 amino acids. The V gene's germline CDR1 is LNHDA and CDR2 SQIVND (reference sequence). Trimming took off 3 bases at V and 7 bases at J, with 18 bases between the two ends.